This T cell receptor (beta chain) was captured in a study of T cells in Graves' hyperthyroidism and ophthalmopathy. This clonotype turned up a few times. The source material, RNA transcripts, was used to amplify TCR beta CDR3 regions. In the first-round RT-PCR of the TCR CDR3, the HTBI primer set was used. TCRdb redid the calling of the multiplex PCR reads with MiXCR, one entry per CDR3 protein. The repertoire holds some 550,000 distinct CDR3 sequences, with 16% as singletons. The sequencing sample was made of blood. The source is a woman in her thirties or forties with Graves' ophthalmopathy.

CDR3 nucleotide sequence: TGTGCCAGCAGCTTAGTCCGGGGGGGGGCCGATACGCAGTATTTT. This encodes CASSLVRGGADTQYF. The J gene is TRBJ2-3, the V gene TRBV7-9; 8 nucleotides agree with TRBD2. In germline, CDR1 is SEHNR, CDR2 FQNEAQ (reference sequence). J was trimmed by 6 bases and V by 1 base; bases with no gene match: 6. This CDR3 spans 15 amino acids. The full variable domain, with the rest looked up from reference TRBV7-9 and TRBJ2-3, is DTGVSQNPRHKITKRGQNVTFRCDPISEHNRLYWYRQTLGQGPEFLTYFQNEAQLEKSRLLSDRFSAERPKGSFSTLEIQRTEQGDSAMYLCASSLVRGGADTQYFGPGTRLTVL.